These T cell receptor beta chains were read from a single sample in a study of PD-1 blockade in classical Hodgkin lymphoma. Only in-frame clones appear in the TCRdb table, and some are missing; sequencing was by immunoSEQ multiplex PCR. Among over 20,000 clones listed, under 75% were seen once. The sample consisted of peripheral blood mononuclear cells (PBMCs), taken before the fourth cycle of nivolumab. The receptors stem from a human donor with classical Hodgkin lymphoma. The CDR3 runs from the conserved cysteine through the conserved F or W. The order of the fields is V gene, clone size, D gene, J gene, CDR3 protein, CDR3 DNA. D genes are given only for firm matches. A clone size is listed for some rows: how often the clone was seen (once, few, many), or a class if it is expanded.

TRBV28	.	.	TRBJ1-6	CASSFRQAYSPLHF	TGTGCCAGCAGTTTCCGACAGGCATACTCACCCCTCCACTTT
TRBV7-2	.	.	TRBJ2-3	CASSLQATSSSDTQYF	TGTGCCAGCAGCTTACAAGCGACTAGTAGCTCAGATACGCAGTATTTT
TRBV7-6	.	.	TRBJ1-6	CASSRVAGVGYNSPLHF	TGTGCCAGCAGCCGGGTGGCGGGCGTTGGGTATAATTCACCCCTCCACTTT
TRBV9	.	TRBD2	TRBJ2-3	CASSVWLAGETQYF	TGTGCCAGCAGCGTATGGCTAGCGGGGGAAACGCAGTATTTT
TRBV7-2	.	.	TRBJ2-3	CASKLEAVSSTDTQYF	TGTGCCAGCAAATTGGAAGCGGTGTCTAGCACAGATACGCAGTATTTT
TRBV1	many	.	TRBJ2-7	CTSSQGSRMARSSYEQYF	TGCACCAGCAGCCAAGGGTCCCGCATGGCCAGGAGTTCCTACGAGCAGTACTTC
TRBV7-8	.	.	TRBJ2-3	CASSLADTQYF	TGTGCCAGCAGCTTAGCCGATACGCAGTATTTT
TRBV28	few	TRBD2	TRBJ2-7	CASSSTSGGKQYF	TGTGCCAGCAGTTCGACTAGCGGGGGGAAGCAGTACTTC
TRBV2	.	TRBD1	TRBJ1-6	CASSEFGTGKVDNSPLHF	TGTGCCAGCAGTGAATTTGGGACAGGGAAAGTGGATAATTCACCCCTCCACTTT
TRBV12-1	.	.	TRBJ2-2	CASSSSYAGLGGVGELFF	TGTGCCAGCAGCTCCTCTTACGCGGGACTAGGGGGTGTCGGGGAGCTGTTTTTT
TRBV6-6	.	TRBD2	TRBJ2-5	CASSYGTSQETQYF	TGTGCCAGCAGTTACGGGACTAGTCAAGAGACCCAGTACTTC
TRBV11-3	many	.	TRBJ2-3	CASSLGGATDTQYF	TGTGCCAGCAGCTTAGGGGGGGCCACAGATACGCAGTATTTT
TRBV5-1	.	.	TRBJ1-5	CASSLGGRWNQPQHF	TGCGCCAGCAGCTTGGGGGGTCGGTGGAATCAGCCCCAGCATTTT
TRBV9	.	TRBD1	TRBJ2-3	CASSVVGQINTDTQYF	TGTGCCAGCAGCGTAGTGGGACAGATTAACACAGATACGCAGTATTTT
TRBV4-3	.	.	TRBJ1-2	CASSRFGSNYGYTF	TGCGCCAGCAGCCGGTTCGGTTCTAACTATGGCTACACCTTC
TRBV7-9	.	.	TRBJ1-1	CASSLGTTEAFF	TGTGCCAGCAGCTTAGGTACCACTGAAGCTTTCTTT
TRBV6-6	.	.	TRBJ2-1	CATHIPEADEQFF	TGTGCCACCCATATACCCGAGGCCGATGAGCAGTTCTTC
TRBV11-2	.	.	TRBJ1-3	CASSGVSGNTIYF	TGTGCCAGCTCCGGGGTCTCTGGAAACACCATATATTTT